This entry describes one T cell receptor (beta chain). Method: immunoSEQ multiplex PCR; TCRdb's copy keeps in-frame clones and lacks some. The repertoire has approximately 71,000 clones, roughly nine tenths of them found once; the top ten carry roughly 5%. The CDR3 has 14 residues. Trimming took 1 base from V and 4 from J, leaving 7 bases between them. Germline loops: CDR1 SEHNR, CDR2 FQNEAQ (reference sequence). This sample was included in a study of blood T cell repertoires in COVID-19. The rearrangement links TRBV7-9 to TRBJ2-2, with unresolved D. The clonotype was recovered from a woman under 30 with acute or convalescent COVID-19. Material for sequencing was peripheral blood. Written as DNA, the CDR3 is TGTGCCAGCAGCTTAGTTGAGGCCACCGGGGAGCTGTTTTTT. Translated, it gives CASSLVEATGELFF. The whole variable domain, filled in from reference TRBV7-9 and TRBJ2-2, reads DTGVSQNPRHKITKRGQNVTFRCDPISEHNRLYWYRQTLGQGPEFLTYFQNEAQLEKSRLLSDRFSAERPKGSFSTLEIQRTEQGDSAMYLCASSLVEATGELFFGEGSRLTVL.